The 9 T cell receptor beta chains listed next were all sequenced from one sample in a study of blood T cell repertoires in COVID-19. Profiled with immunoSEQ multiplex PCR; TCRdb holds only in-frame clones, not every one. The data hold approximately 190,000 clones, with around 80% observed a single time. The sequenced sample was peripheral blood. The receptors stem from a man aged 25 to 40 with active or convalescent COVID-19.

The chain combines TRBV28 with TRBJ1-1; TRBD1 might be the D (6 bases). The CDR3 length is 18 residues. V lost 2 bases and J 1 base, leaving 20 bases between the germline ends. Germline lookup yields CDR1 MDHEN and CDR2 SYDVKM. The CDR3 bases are TGTGCCAGCAGTTTAATCGCGAGGGGGAACGGGAAGAACACTGAAGCTTTCTTT. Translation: CASSLIARGNGKNTEAFF.

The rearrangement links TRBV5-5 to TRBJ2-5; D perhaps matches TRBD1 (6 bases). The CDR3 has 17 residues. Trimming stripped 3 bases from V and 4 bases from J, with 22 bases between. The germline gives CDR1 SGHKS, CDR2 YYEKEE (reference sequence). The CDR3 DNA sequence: TGTGCCAGCAGCTCGTTTCCCCCACGAGAAGGGGGAGAGACCCAGTACTTC. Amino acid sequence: CASSSFPPREGGETQYF.

CDR3 residues: CASSVSGLAGGWRETQYF. The CDR3 DNA reads TGTGCCAGCAGCGTTTCGGGACTAGCGGGAGGTTGGAGAGAGACCCAGTACTTC. The genes are TRBV9 and TRBJ2-5; 15 positions match TRBD2. With V trimmed by 2 bases and J by 4 bases, 9 bases remained unmatched. This CDR3 contains 18 residues. Germline CDR1 SGDLS, CDR2 YYNGEE.

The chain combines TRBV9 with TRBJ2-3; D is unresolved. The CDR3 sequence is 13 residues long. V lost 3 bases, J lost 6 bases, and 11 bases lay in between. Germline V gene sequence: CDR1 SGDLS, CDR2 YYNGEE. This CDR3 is CASSGTVEDTQYF. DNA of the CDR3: TGTGCCAGCAGCGGTACGGTGGAGGATACGCAGTATTTT.

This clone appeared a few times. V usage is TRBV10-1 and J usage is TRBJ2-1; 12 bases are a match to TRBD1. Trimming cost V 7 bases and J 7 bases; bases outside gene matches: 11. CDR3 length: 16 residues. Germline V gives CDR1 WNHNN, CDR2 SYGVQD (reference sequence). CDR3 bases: TGCGCCAGCATTCGCACGGGACAGGGGGCGAGGAATGAGCAGTTCTTC. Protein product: CASIRTGQGARNEQFF.

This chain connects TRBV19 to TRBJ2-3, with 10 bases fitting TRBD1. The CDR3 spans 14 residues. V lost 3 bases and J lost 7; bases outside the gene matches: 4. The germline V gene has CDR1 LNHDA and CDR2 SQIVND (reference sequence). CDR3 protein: CASSIGTGENTQYF. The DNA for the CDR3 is TGTGCCAGTAGTATCGGGACAGGGGAGAATACGCAGTATTTT.

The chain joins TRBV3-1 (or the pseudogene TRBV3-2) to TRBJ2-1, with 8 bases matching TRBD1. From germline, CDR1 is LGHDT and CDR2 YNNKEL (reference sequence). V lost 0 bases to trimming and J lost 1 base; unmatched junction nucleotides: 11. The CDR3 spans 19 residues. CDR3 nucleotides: TGTGCCAGCAGCCAAGATGGCAGGGGGCTTAAGGCGTCCTACAATGAGCAGTTCTTC. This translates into CASSQDGRGLKASYNEQFF.

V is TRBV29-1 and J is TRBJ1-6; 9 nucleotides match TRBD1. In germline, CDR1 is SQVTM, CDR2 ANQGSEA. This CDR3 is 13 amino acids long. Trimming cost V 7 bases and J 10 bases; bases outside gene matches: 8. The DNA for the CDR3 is TGCAGCGCCCTACAGGGGGCAGGATCACCCCTCCACTTT. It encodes CSALQGAGSPLHF.

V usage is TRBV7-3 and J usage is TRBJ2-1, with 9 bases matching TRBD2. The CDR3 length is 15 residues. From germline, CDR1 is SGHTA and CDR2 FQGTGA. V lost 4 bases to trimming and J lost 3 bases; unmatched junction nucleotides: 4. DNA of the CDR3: TGTGCCAGCAGCTCTTCTAGCGGGGACTACAATGAGCAGTTCTTC. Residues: CASSSSSGDYNEQFF.